The TCR beta chain under discussion was sequenced for a study of T cell responses to AZD1222 COVID-19 vaccine. Study observations and caveats: Spike was spanned by vaccine-associated CD4 TCRs, with dominance at 160-218 and 743-854.

In regard to this clone: The antigen is undetermined.

Measured with immunoSEQ multiplex PCR; TCRdb has only the in-frame clones, and not every one. The profile shows 80,000 to 95,000 clones, 70% to 80% of them singletons. The sequence derives from an adult in good health. This sample comprised peripheral blood, obtained on day 0 of AZD1222 vaccination.

The CDR3 reads CATSRGGRAEIGEKLFF. The CDR3 DNA follows: TGTGCCACCAGCAGAGGGGGTAGGGCAGAGATTGGTGAAAAACTGTTTTTT. This chain links TRBV15 with TRBJ1-4; D not resolved. V was shortened by 1 base and J by 7 bases, with 19 bases between the two germline ends. Germline V gene lookup returns CDR1 LNHNV and CDR2 YYDKDF (reference sequence). This CDR3 region has 17 residues.